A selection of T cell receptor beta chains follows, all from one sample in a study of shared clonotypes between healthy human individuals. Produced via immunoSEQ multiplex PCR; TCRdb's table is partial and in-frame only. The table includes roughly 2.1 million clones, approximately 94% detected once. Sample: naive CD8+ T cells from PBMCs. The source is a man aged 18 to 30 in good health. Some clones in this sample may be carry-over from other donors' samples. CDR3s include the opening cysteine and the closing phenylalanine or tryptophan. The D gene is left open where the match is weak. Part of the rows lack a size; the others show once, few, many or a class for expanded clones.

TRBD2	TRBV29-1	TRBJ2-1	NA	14	TGCAGCGGAGCCGGGACTAGCAGCAACAATGAGCAGTTCTTC	CSGAGTSSNNEQFF
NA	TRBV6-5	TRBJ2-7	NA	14	TGTGCCAGCAGTTACTCCCCTAGCTCCTACGAGCAGTACTTC	CASSYSPSSYEQYF
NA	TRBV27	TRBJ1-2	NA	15	TGTGCCAGCACCAGTACGGGAACGGGGGATTATGGCTACACCTTC	CASTSTGTGDYGYTF
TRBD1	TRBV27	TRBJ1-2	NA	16	TGTGCCAGCAGTCCCCTAGGGCGGACAGGGGACTATGGCTACACCTTC	CASSPLGRTGDYGYTF
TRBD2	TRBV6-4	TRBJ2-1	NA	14	TGTGCCAGCAGCCGACTAGCGGGAGGGGGGGAGCAGTTCTTC	CASSRLAGGGEQFF
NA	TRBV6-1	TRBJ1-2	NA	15	TGTGCCAGCAGTGCCGTTGCAGAATCTAACTATGGCTACACCTTC	CASSAVAESNYGYTF
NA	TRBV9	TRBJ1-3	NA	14	TGTGCCAGCAGCGCAACAGACGGGGGAAACACCATATATTTT	CASSATDGGNTIYF
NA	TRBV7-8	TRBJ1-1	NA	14	TGTGCCAGCAGCGAAGTGGGTCTGAACACTGAAGCTTTCTTT	CASSEVGLNTEAFF
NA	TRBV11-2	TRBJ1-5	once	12	TGTGCCAGCAGCTCAGAAGGTCAGCCCCAGCATTTT	CASSSEGQPQHF
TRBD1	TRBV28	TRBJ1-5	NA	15	TGTGCCAGCAGTCCACCAGGGGGGGGCAATCAGCCCCAGCATTTT	CASSPPGGGNQPQHF
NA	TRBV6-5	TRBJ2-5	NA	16	TGTGCCAGCAGTTACTCGATGGTTCCAGGAACAGAGACCCAGTACTTC	CASSYSMVPGTETQYF
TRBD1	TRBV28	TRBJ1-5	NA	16	TGTGCCAGCAGCCGACCAACAGGGGGCGGCAATCAGCCCCAGCATTTT	CASSRPTGGGNQPQHF
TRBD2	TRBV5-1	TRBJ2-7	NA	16	TGCGCCAGCAGCTTGGAGGCTAGCGGGAGTTACTACGAGCAGTACTTC	CASSLEASGSYYEQYF
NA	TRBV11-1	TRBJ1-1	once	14	TGTGCCAGCAGCTTACGAGGAGGGACATTTGAAGCTTTCTTT	CASSLRGGTFEAFF
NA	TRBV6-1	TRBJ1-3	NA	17	TGTGCCAGCAGTGAAGACAGTAGACGGCGGCGGGGAAACACCATATATTTT	CASSEDSRRRRGNTIYF
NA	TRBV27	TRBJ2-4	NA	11	TGTGCCAGCAGGACAGTGGGCATTCAGTACTTC	CASRTVGIQYF
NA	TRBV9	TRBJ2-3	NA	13	TGTGCCAGCAGCCCGCTTGGGGTAGATACGCAGTATTTT	CASSPLGVDTQYF
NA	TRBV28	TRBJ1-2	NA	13	TGTGCCAGCAGTGACCCAGAGGGGTTTGGCTACACCTTC	CASSDPEGFGYTF
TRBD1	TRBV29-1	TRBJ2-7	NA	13	TGCAGCGTTGATCCGACAGGGTCCTACGAGCAGTACTTC	CSVDPTGSYEQYF
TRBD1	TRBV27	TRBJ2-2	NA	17	TGTGCCAGCAGTGCTTCCCGGGACAGGAGGACCACCGGGGAGCTGTTTTTT	CASSASRDRRTTGELFF
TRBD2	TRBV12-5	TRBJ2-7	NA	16	TGTGCTAGTGGTTTGCCCGGACTAGCGGGCTCCTACGAGCAGTACTTC	CASGLPGLAGSYEQYF
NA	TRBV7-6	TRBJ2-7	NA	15	TGTGCCAGCAGCCACAAGCAGGGGGGCCTCTACGAGCAGTACTTC	CASSHKQGGLYEQYF
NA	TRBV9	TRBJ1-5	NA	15	TGTGCCAGCAGCGTAGAGGGGCGAAGCAATCAGCCCCAGCATTTT	CASSVEGRSNQPQHF
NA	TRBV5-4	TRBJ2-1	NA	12	TGTGCCAGCAGCCTACAGGGCAATGAGCAGTTCTTC	CASSLQGNEQFF
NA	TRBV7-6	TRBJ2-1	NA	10	TGTGCCAGCGGTACGAATGAGCAGTTCTTC	CASGTNEQFF
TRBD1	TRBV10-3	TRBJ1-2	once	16	TGTGCCATCAGAGAGGCCGGGACAGGGGGTTTCTATGGCTACACCTTC	CAIREAGTGGFYGYTF
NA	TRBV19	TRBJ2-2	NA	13	TGTGCCAGTACGGGACTCCCGTCCGGGGAGCTGTTTTTT	CASTGLPSGELFF
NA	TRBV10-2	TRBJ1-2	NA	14	TGCGCCAGCAGCCTAAAAGGGTTTCGAGGGGGCTACACCTTC	CASSLKGFRGGYTF
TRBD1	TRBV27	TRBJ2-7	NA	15	TGTGCCAGCAGTTTGGGACAGGTGGGTCTAGGTGAGCAGTACTTC	CASSLGQVGLGEQYF
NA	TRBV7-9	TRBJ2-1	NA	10	TGTGCCAGCAGCGGTCATGAGCAGTTCTTC	CASSGHEQFF
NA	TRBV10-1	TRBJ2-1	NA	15	TGCGCCAGCAGCTCCTGGACTACCCCCGGCAATGAGCAGTTCTTC	CASSSWTTPGNEQFF
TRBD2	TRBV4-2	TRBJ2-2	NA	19	TGTGCCAGCAGCCACCTCGGACTAGCGGAAACGGCGGGTACCGGGGAGCTGTTTTTT	CASSHLGLAETAGTGELFF
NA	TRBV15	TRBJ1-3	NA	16	TGTGCCACCAGCGGCCTCGAGGGTCGCGGGGGAAACACCATATATTTT	CATSGLEGRGGNTIYF
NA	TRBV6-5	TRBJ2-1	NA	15	TGTGCCAGCAGTTTTACGCCCGATTCAGGGAATGAGCAGTTCTTC	CASSFTPDSGNEQFF
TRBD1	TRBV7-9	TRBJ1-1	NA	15	TGTGCCAGCAGCTTGCTCCAGGGGGAGAACACTGAAGCTTTCTTT	CASSLLQGENTEAFF
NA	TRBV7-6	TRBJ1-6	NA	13	TGTGCCAGCAGCTCCCTCTTTAATTCACCCCTCCACTTT	CASSSLFNSPLHF
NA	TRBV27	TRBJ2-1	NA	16	TGTGCCAGCAGTTTATTGTGGGTCGACTGGGGCGCGGAGCAGTTCTTC	CASSLLWVDWGAEQFF
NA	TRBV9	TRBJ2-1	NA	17	TGTGCCCGCAGCGAGGGGGGCGGGAGTGGGGTGGACAATGAGCAGTTCTTC	CARSEGGGSGVDNEQFF
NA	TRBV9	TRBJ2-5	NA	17	TGTGCCAGCAGCGTAGGCCCCTTGCTATCGTACCAAGAGACCCAGTACTTC	CASSVGPLLSYQETQYF
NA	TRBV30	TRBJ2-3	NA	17	TGTGCCTGGAGTGTAAGTTTATCGGGCTTTAGCACAGATACGCAGTATTTT	CAWSVSLSGFSTDTQYF
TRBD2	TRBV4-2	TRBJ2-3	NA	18	TGTGCCAGCAGCCCGGGACTAGCGGGAGGGCCGGGCACAGATACGCAGTATTTT	CASSPGLAGGPGTDTQYF
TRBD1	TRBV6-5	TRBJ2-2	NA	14	TGTGCCAGCAGTTTGGGACAGGGGGCCGGGGAGCTGTTTTTT	CASSLGQGAGELFF
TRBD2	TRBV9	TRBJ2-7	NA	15	TGTGCCAGCAGCATTGGGACTAGCGGGAAAGGCGAGCAGTACTTC	CASSIGTSGKGEQYF
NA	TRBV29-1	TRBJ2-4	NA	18	TGCAGCGTTGTTTACGGACAGTACTACGCGTTAGCCAAAAACATTCAGTACTTC	CSVVYGQYYALAKNIQYF
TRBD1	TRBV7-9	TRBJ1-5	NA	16	TGTGCCAGCAGCGGGACGGGACAGCCGAGCAATCAGCCCCAGCATTTT	CASSGTGQPSNQPQHF
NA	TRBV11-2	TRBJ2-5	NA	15	TGTGCCAGCAGTTCAAACAGGGCCCGATCAGAGACCCAGTACTTC	CASSSNRARSETQYF